A single sample gave rise to the 31 T cell receptor beta chains below, sequenced in a study of blood T cell repertoires in COVID-19. The protocol was immunoSEQ multiplex PCR, while the TCRdb copy is restricted to in-frame clones and leaves out a portion. Of tens of thousands of clones listed, over 65% are singletons. Sequencing was carried out using peripheral blood. Receptors originate from a human donor in a cohort sampled during active COVID-19.

This clone was recorded only once. V gene TRBV6-5 combines with J gene TRBJ2-1, with TRBD2 matching 11 bases. V was clipped by 4 bases and J by 7 bases; unmatched bases: 6. The CDR3 is made up of 15 amino acids. CDR1 MNHEY and CDR2 SVGAGI come from the germline V gene. For the CDR3, the DNA is TGTGCCAGCAGTTTCCTAGCGGGGGGTAGGAATGAGCAGTTCTTC. It is translated as CASSFLAGGRNEQFF.

The chain employs TRBV7-6 and TRBJ2-7; D remains unclear. The germline V gene encodes CDR1 SGHVS and CDR2 FNYEAQ. With 5 bases removed from V and 3 bases from J, the gap between germline ends came to 17 bases. The CDR3 extends over 15 amino acids. The CDR3 DNA sequence: TGTGCCAGCAGCCCGAGGTCGCACTTTAACTACGAGCAGTACTTC. Translated, it gives CASSPRSHFNYEQYF. Supplemented by reference TRBV7-6 and TRBJ2-7, the full variable domain reads GAGVSQSPRYKVTKRGQDVALRCDPISGHVSLYWYRQALGQGPEFLTYFNYEAQQDKSGLPNDRFSAERPEGSISTLTIQRTEQRDSAMYRCASSPRSHFNYEQYFGPGTRLTVT.

CDR3 residues: CAWGTAETQYF. The CDR3 nucleotides are TGTGCCTGGGGGACAGCAGAGACCCAGTACTTC. V and J are TRBV30 and TRBJ2-5, with 7 positions matching TRBD1. The ends lost 5 bases at V and 4 bases at J; junction bases unmatched: 1. Germline CDR1 is GTSNPN and CDR2 is SVGIG (reference sequence). CDR3 length: 11 residues.

V gene TRBV24-1 combines with J gene TRBJ2-3, with 7 bases fitting TRBD2. Per the germline V gene, CDR1 is KGHDR and CDR2 is SFDVKD. J gave up 1 base and V 5 bases, and 5 bases lay outside the gene matches. The length of the CDR3 is 15 residues. CDR3 bases: TGTGCCACCAGTGGTGAAAGCGGGGGCACAGATACGCAGTATTTT. Its protein product is CATSGESGGTDTQYF.

The chain has TRBV28 and TRBJ2-1; a possible D gene is TRBD2 (6 bases). CDR3 size: 15 residues. V was trimmed by 4 bases and J by 4 bases, leaving 14 bases between them. Germline V gene lookup returns CDR1 MDHEN and CDR2 SYDVKM. CDR3 DNA: TGTGCCAGCAGTTCCCCGAAGGAGGGGTACAATGAGCAGTTCTTC. The encoded protein is CASSSPKEGYNEQFF.

J is TRBJ2-4 and V is TRBV28; D gene unclear. The length of the CDR3 is 13 residues. The V gene lost 5 bases and the J gene lost 8 bases, with 13 bases spanning the gap. Germline CDR1 MDHEN, CDR2 SYDVKM. CDR3 nucleotide sequence: TGTGCCAGCAGTCCGTACATAGAGGACATTCAGTACTTC. Residues: CASSPYIEDIQYF.

This chain joins TRBV9 and TRBJ2-3; 8 nucleotides align to TRBD1. Losses at the gene ends were 4 bases for V and 1 base for J; bases not matched to a gene: 8. There are 16 residues in the CDR3. Germline V gene sequence: CDR1 SGDLS, CDR2 YYNGEE. CDR3 sequence (DNA): TGTGCCAGCAGCTTCTCCGGGACAGGTGGCACAGATACGCAGTATTTT. Protein: CASSFSGTGGTDTQYF.

The chain joins TRBV9 to TRBJ2-1; TRBD2 matches 12 bases. V lost 3 bases, J lost 5 bases, and 6 bases stayed unmatched. This CDR3 has 16 residues. The V gene's germline CDR1 is SGDLS and CDR2 YYNGEE. The CDR3 region has the DNA TGTGCCAGCAGCGCCAGCCTAGCGGGAGGGCACAATGAGCAGTTCTTC. Amino acid sequence: CASSASLAGGHNEQFF.

V usage is TRBV18 and J usage is TRBJ2-2; a weak D match, TRBD1 (6 bases). The CDR3 sequence is 14 residues long. CDR1 and CDR2 from the germline V gene are KGHSH and LQKENI. Trimming left V 5 bases short and J 4 bases short, with 11 bases between. The DNA for the CDR3 is TGTGCCAGCTCAGTGACAGGAGGCACCGGGGAGCTGTTTTTT. Translation gives CASSVTGGTGELFF.

This clone has more than one count but fewer than ten. The rearrangement joins TRBV28 to TRBJ1-1, with unresolved D. Germline V CDR1 and CDR2: MDHEN, SYDVKM. The ends were cut back, 10 bases at V and 3 bases at J, with 15 bases in the middle. This CDR3 contains 13 residues. CDR3 sequence: CATRRSIDTEAFF. The CDR3 DNA reads as TGTGCCACCCGTCGGTCGATAGACACTGAAGCTTTCTTT.

The chain carries TRBV7-3 and TRBJ1-6, with a weak D call TRBD1 (5 bases). The CDR3 runs 14 residues. V gave up 0 bases and J gave up 15 bases, with 15 bases separating them. CDR1 is SGHTA and CDR2 is FQGTGA in the germline V gene. This CDR3 is CASSLTPTAKVLHF. As DNA, the CDR3 is TGTGCCAGCAGCTTAACCCCGACAGCTAAGGTCCTCCACTTT.

The chain links TRBV6-2 or TRBV6-3 to TRBJ1-1; no clear D. The CDR3 is 13 residues long. V lost 5 bases and J lost 1, with 8 bases in between. Per germline, CDR1 MNHEY and CDR2 SVGEGT. CDR3 sequence (DNA): TGTGCCAGCAGTGCAGATCGGAACACTGAAGCTTTCTTT. As protein: CASSADRNTEAFF.

V usage is TRBV7-9 and J usage is TRBJ1-3; maybe TRBD1 (6 bases). CDR3 size: 14 residues. Germline CDR1 reads SEHNR; CDR2 reads FQNEAQ (reference sequence). V was clipped by 1 base and J by 2 bases, with 6 bases between them. The CDR3 loop reads CASSLDRAGNTIYF. CDR3 DNA sequence: TGTGCCAGCAGCTTAGACAGGGCTGGAAACACCATATATTTT.

Turning to this clone: Different DNA sequences within this sample yield the same CDR3. The chain employs TRBV3-1 (or the pseudogene TRBV3-2) and TRBJ1-1; tentative D call: TRBD1 (6 bases). Germline V lookup: CDR1 LGHDT, CDR2 YNNKEL (reference sequence). V lost 1 base to trimming and J lost 4 bases, with 10 bases between them. The CDR3 consists of 14 residues. The CDR3 coding sequence is TGTGCCAGCAGCCAAGCAGGGGTGGGCACTGAAGCTTTCTTT. Translated, it gives CASSQAGVGTEAFF.

The genes are TRBV28 and TRBJ2-5; no reliable D call. CDR1 and CDR2 from the germline V gene are MDHEN and SYDVKM. Trimming pared 5 bases from V and 4 bases from J, leaving 8 bases between. The CDR3 has 12 amino acids. CDR3 sequence reads: CASSLRRETQYF. The CDR3 nucleotides are TGTGCCAGCAGTCTGAGGAGAGAGACCCAGTACTTC.

The rearrangement links TRBV6-5 to TRBJ2-7; 9 nucleotides agree with TRBD2. After removal of 7 bases from V and 5 bases from J, the junction contained 6 bases not matched to a gene. Looked up from germline, CDR1 is MNHEY and CDR2 is SVGAGI. The CDR3 is made up of 13 amino acids. The CDR3 protein is CASIKREAHEQYF. CDR3 in DNA: TGTGCCAGCATTAAGCGGGAGGCCCACGAGCAGTACTTC.

The chain is built from TRBV19 and TRBJ1-3; 8 bases map to TRBD1. The junction had 8 bases not matched to a gene; V was cut back by 7 bases and J by 0 bases. Germline V gene sequence: CDR1 LNHDA, CDR2 SQIVND (reference sequence). This CDR3 is 16 amino acids long. The CDR3 DNA sequence: TGTGCCAGTATCATCAGGGGGCCATTCTCTGGAAACACCATATATTTT. Protein sequence: CASIIRGPFSGNTIYF.

With regard to this clone: This same CDR3 is encoded by further DNA sequences in the sample. The rearrangement uses TRBV7-3 and TRBJ2-2; 7 bases are a match to TRBD2. Germline loops: CDR1 SGHTA, CDR2 FQGTGA. The CDR3 sequence is 15 residues long. J gave up 6 bases and V 1 base, and 5 bases lay outside the gene matches. The CDR3 nucleotides read TGTGCCAGCAGCTTAAGTACGGGGGGTCCCGGGGAGCTGTTTTTT. Residues: CASSLSTGGPGELFF.

The chain combines TRBV18 with TRBJ1-1; the match to TRBD1 covers 8 bases. The germline CDR1 and CDR2 sequences are KGHSH and LQKENI. V shed 3 bases, J shed 3 bases, and the junction held 6 bases outside the gene matches. The CDR3 runs to 15 residues. The DNA of the CDR3 is TGTGCCAGCTCACCTCGAGGACAGGGTGACACTGAAGCTTTCTTT. Translating gives CASSPRGQGDTEAFF.

This chain uses TRBV24-1 with TRBJ2-1; D is uncertain. Trimming removed 5 bases at V and 4 bases at J, with 8 bases between. The CDR3 loop spans 13 amino acids. Germline V CDR1 and CDR2: KGHDR, SFDVKD. The DNA of the CDR3 is TGTGCCACCAGTGCAAGCTCTTACAATGAGCAGTTCTTC. Its translation: CATSASSYNEQFF.

This rearrangement joins TRBV12-3 or TRBV12-4 to TRBJ1-1; TRBD1 agrees at 9 bases. The J segment lost 8 bases and the V segment lost 7 bases, leaving 8 bases of the junction unmatched. There are 13 residues in the CDR3. CDR3 sequence reads: CASTRGQGLEAFF. CDR3 sequence (DNA): TGTGCCAGCACCAGAGGACAGGGGCTGGAAGCTTTCTTT.

The chain has TRBV6-2 or TRBV6-3 and TRBJ2-3, with 8 bases aligning to TRBD2. The CDR3 length is 15 residues. The germline CDR1 and CDR2 sequences are MNHEY and SVGEGT. V was clipped by 2 bases and J by 7 bases; unmatched bases: 8. The CDR3 protein is CASSYPGTSMNTQYF. CDR3 sequence (DNA): TGTGCCAGCAGTTACCCCGGGACTAGTATGAATACGCAGTATTTT.

The gene calls are TRBV18 and TRBJ1-6; TRBD1 matches at 10 bases. CDR1 is KGHSH and CDR2 is LQKENI in the germline V gene. The length of the CDR3 is 16 residues. Germline trimming cut 3 bases from V and 5 bases from J; bases unmatched to any gene: 4. The CDR3 DNA is TGTGCCAGCTCACCGAACGGACAGGGGGATAATTCACCCCTCCACTTT. Its protein is CASSPNGQGDNSPLHF. Variable domain in full (rest from reference TRBV18 and TRBJ1-6): NAGVMQNPRHLVRRRGQEARLRCSPMKGHSHVYWYRQLPEEGLKFMVYLQKENIIDESGMPKERFSAEFPKEGPSILRIQQVVRGDSAAYFCASSPNGQGDNSPLHFGNGTRLTVT.

This chain connects TRBV4-1 to TRBJ2-1; 11 positions match TRBD2. The CDR3 loop spans 18 amino acids. Per the germline V gene, CDR1 is MGHRA and CDR2 is YSYEKL. The V and J ends lost 0 bases and 6 bases, in that order; junction bases with no gene match: 10. CDR3 in amino acids: CASSQETRLAGFPNEQFF. The CDR3 nucleotides read TGCGCCAGCAGCCAAGAGACTCGACTAGCGGGGTTCCCCAATGAGCAGTTCTTC.

The gene calls are TRBV5-1 and TRBJ1-2, with TRBD1 as a possible D gene (6 bases). Per germline, CDR1 SGHRS and CDR2 YFSETQ. Trimming removed 6 bases at V and 8 bases at J, with 20 bases between. CDR3 length: 14 residues. The CDR3 coding sequence is TGCGCCAGCAACATTGGGATGGGGGCGCAAGGCTACACCTTC. This codes for CASNIGMGAQGYTF.

This sequence joins TRBV11-2 and TRBJ1-6; 8 bases are a match to TRBD1. CDR1 is SGHAT and CDR2 is FQNNGV in the germline V gene. V gave up 7 bases and J gave up 4 bases; unmatched junction bases: 6. The CDR3 covers 15 residues. The CDR3 region is CASKGQGLYNSPLHF. Here the CDR3 DNA reads TGTGCCAGCAAAGGACAGGGACTTTATAATTCACCCCTCCACTTT.

This clone was seen a few times. The rearrangement links TRBV30 to TRBJ1-5; D remains unclear. The germline gives CDR1 GTSNPN, CDR2 SVGIG (reference sequence). Trimming left V 2 bases short and J 2 bases short, with 13 bases between. The CDR3 covers 15 residues. The CDR3 reads CAWSMDAGGNQPQHF. CDR3 coding DNA: TGTGCCTGGAGTATGGACGCGGGAGGCAATCAGCCCCAGCATTTT.

The chain joins TRBV29-1 to TRBJ2-7; 8 bases agree with TRBD2. The V and J ends lost 4 bases and 5 bases, in that order; junction bases with no gene match: 7. This CDR3 comprises 13 residues. Germline V gene lookup returns CDR1 SQVTM and CDR2 ANQGSEA. The DNA for the CDR3 is TGCAGCGTTGTCGGAGCGGGAGTCGACGAGCAGTACTTC. Its protein is CSVVGAGVDEQYF.

The chain carries TRBV29-1 and TRBJ1-1; tentatively, D is TRBD1 (5 bases). Germline CDR1 and CDR2: SQVTM and ANQGSEA. V gave up 6 bases and J gave up 4 bases, with 15 bases separating them. This CDR3 contains 13 residues. The CDR3 DNA reads TGCAGCGTCGTCAAACAGGCCTCCACTGAAGCTTTCTTT. It encodes CSVVKQASTEAFF.

The V gene is TRBV6-2 or TRBV6-3, the J gene TRBJ2-1, with 10 nucleotides matching TRBD2. This CDR3 comprises 17 residues. The V segment lost 4 bases and the J segment 7 bases; nucleotides outside the gene matches: 13. Germline assignment: CDR1 MNHEY and CDR2 SVGEGT. CDR3 nucleotide sequence: TGTGCCAGCAGTTCCCCTACTAGCGGGGCACCTTGGAATGAGCAGTTCTTC. Translated: CASSSPTSGAPWNEQFF.

The CDR3 is CASSYGQPNTEAFF. CDR3 coding DNA: TGCGCCAGCAGCTATGGGCAACCGAACACTGAAGCTTTCTTT. The chain employs TRBV5-1 and TRBJ1-1; D call uncertain. The CDR3 length is 14 residues. The V and J ends lost 3 bases and 1 base respectively, with 10 bases between them. In germline, CDR1 is SGHRS, CDR2 YFSETQ. The full variable domain, in which reference TRBV5-1 and TRBJ1-1 provide the parts outside the CDR3, is KAGVTQTPRYLIKTRGQQVTLSCSPISGHRSVSWYQQTPGQGLQFLFEYFSETQRNKGNFPGRFSGRQFSNSRSEMNVSTLELGDSALYLCASSYGQPNTEAFFGQGTRLTVV.